This TCR beta chain is from a study of cytomegalovirus exposure and HLA in healthy donors. Study at large: Some 85 million unique TCRs from HLA-typed donors were held in an early data release. Study outcomes and limitations: Researchers counted 150 to 200 TCR beta chains as cytomegalovirus-associated.

Deletions cut 4 bases from V and 3 bases from J, with 10 bases between. The germline V gene has CDR1 SGHAT and CDR2 FQNNGV. CDR3 length equals 13 residues. About this clone: Its antigen remains unknown.

Amplification used 60 Vbeta primers and 13 Jbeta primers. Generated by immunoSEQ multiplex PCR, the TCRdb table keeps only in-frame clones and is missing some. This repertoire shows roughly 190,000 clones, roughly 77% found once; its top ten account for 3.4%. This sequence joins TRBV11-2 and TRBJ2-7; no reliable D call. The sample was PBMCs. This receptor was identified in a man aged 40-49 years in good health and CMV-seropositive. As DNA, the CDR3 is TGTGCCAGCAGCTCCCTGAGGCGCTACGAGCAGTACTTC. Amino acid sequence: CASSSLRRYEQYF. Drawing the rest from reference TRBV11-2 and TRBJ2-7, the complete variable domain is EAGVAQSPRYKIIEKRQSVAFWCNPISGHATLYWYQQILGQGPKLLIQFQNNGVVDDSQLPKDRFSAERLKGVDSTLKIQPAKLEDSAVYLCASSSLRRYEQYFGPGTRLTVT.